The 22 T cell receptor beta chains below all came from one sample that was sequenced in a study of human thymus T cells. TCRdb's table, derived via immunoSEQ multiplex PCR, lists solely in-frame clones and lacks some. The data show about 78,000 clones, just over 95% seen once. Surgeons resected thymus tissue during corrective heart surgery. The sequenced sample consisted of thymus tissue. These receptors originate from a boy less than two years old with a congenital heart defect but otherwise immunologically healthy.

Remarks on this clone: Other DNA sequences in this specimen translate into the identical CDR3. This chain uses TRBV19 with TRBJ1-2; D is ambiguous. This CDR3 is built from 13 residues. In germline, CDR1 is LNHDA, CDR2 SQIVND (reference sequence). The ends were cut back, 6 bases at V and 2 bases at J, with 10 bases in the middle. The CDR3 coding sequence is TGTGCCAGTAGCCTGGCACCAAACTATGGCTACACCTTC. As protein: CASSLAPNYGYTF.

As regards this clone: The junction does not match germline at one end; this may be a read error. Other DNA sequences in this sample translate to the same CDR3. The chain combines TRBV2 with TRBJ1-1; 7 nucleotides agree with TRBD1. The germline V gene has CDR1 SNHLY and CDR2 FYNNEI. The CDR3 is made up of 13 amino acids. The chain's CDR3 is CASRRGRNTEAFF. In DNA, the CDR3 is TGTGCCAGCAGGAGGGGGCGCAACACCGAAGCTTTCTTT. Together with reference TRBV2 and TRBJ1-1, the CDR3 gives the full variable domain: EPEVTQTPSHQVTQMGQEVILRCVPISNHLYFYWYRQILGQKVEFLVSFYNNEISEKSEIFDDQFSVERPDGSNFTLKIRSTKLEDSAMYFCASRRGRNTEAFFGQGTRLTVV.

This chain links TRBV6-1 with TRBJ2-7; 8 bases align to TRBD1. V gave up 3 bases and J gave up 3 bases; unmatched junction bases: 10. Germline lookup yields CDR1 MNHNS and CDR2 SASEGT. This CDR3 has 16 amino acids. The CDR3 loop is CASSERGRGHLYEQYF. As DNA, the CDR3 is TGTGCCAGCAGTGAGAGGGGCAGGGGGCATCTCTACGAGCAGTACTTC.

The V call is TRBV5-6, the J call TRBJ2-2, with 10 bases matching TRBD1. CDR3 length: 14 residues. Germline loops: CDR1 SGHDT, CDR2 YYEEEE. V lost 3 bases, J lost 7 bases, and 3 bases stayed unmatched. CDR3 DNA sequence: TGTGCCAGCAGCTCTGACAGGGGGCGCGGGGAGCTGTTTTTT. This translates into CASSSDRGRGELFF.

The rearrangement uses TRBV19 and TRBJ1-1; 7 positions match TRBD1. Germline CDR1 LNHDA, CDR2 SQIVND (reference sequence). The CDR3 runs 15 residues. V lost 5 bases, J lost 3 bases, and 9 bases stayed unmatched. The chain's CDR3 is CASSQGGARDTEAFF. CDR3 in DNA: TGTGCCAGTAGTCAAGGGGGCGCGAGGGACACTGAAGCTTTCTTT. The full variable domain, its missing parts supplied by reference TRBV19 and TRBJ1-1, is DGGITQSPKYLFRKEGQNVTLSCEQNLNHDAMYWYRQDPGQGLRLIYYSQIVNDFQKGDIAEGYSVSREKKESFPLTVTSAQKNPTAFYLCASSQGGARDTEAFFGQGTRLTVV.

This clone was detected only a few times. The CDR3 region is CASSITQGYEQYF. In DNA, the CDR3 is TGTGCCAGTAGTATAACGCAAGGCTACGAGCAGTACTTC. The chain has TRBV19 and TRBJ2-7; D ambiguous. The V end lost 2 bases, the J end lost 3 bases, and 8 bases lay between the germline ends. CDR3 length equals 13 residues. Per the germline V gene, CDR1 is LNHDA and CDR2 is SQIVND (reference sequence).

The chain combines TRBV7-2 with TRBJ1-1, with D uncertain. V was trimmed by 5 bases and J by 1 base, leaving 8 bases between them. CDR1 and CDR2 (germline): SGHTA, FQGNSA. The CDR3 length is 13 residues. The CDR3 DNA reads as TGTGCCAGCAGCCACTGGGAGAACACTGAAGCTTTCTTT. Encoded protein: CASSHWENTEAFF.

The chain carries TRBV9 and TRBJ1-3; D unclear. This CDR3 region has 15 residues. V lost 0 bases and J 4 bases, leaving 11 bases between the germline ends. The germline V gene encodes CDR1 SGDLS and CDR2 YYNGEE. The CDR3 nucleotides are TGTGCCAGCAGCGTAGTGGCCCGCGAGGGAAACACCATATATTTT. Amino acids: CASSVVAREGNTIYF.

The V call is TRBV5-1, the J call TRBJ2-2, with 13 bases lining up with TRBD2. Trimming took 0 bases from V and 4 from J; bases not matched to a gene: 3. This CDR3 spans 17 amino acids. Germline CDR1 reads SGHRS; CDR2 reads YFSETQ. Here the CDR3 reads CASSLEWTSGSTGELFF. Written as DNA, the CDR3 is TGCGCCAGCAGCTTGGAATGGACTAGCGGGAGCACCGGGGAGCTGTTTTTT.

This chain links TRBV6-5 with TRBJ2-7, with D possibly being TRBD1 or TRBD2 (5 bases each). CDR1 is MNHEY, CDR2 SVGAGI, per germline. V lost 2 bases, J lost 6 bases, and 20 bases lay in between. The CDR3 runs to 16 residues. The CDR3 nucleotides are TGTGCCAGCAGTTACCTCTCGGCCCTGAGGGGTTCCGAGCAGTACTTC. This translates into CASSYLSALRGSEQYF.

For the CDR3, the DNA is TGTGCCAGCAGTGGAGCTAGCGGGGACTCGCAGTTCTTC. Its translation: CASSGASGDSQFF. This chain uses TRBV6-4 with TRBJ2-1; 9 nucleotides agree with TRBD2. J lost 12 bases, V lost 4 bases, and 7 bases had no gene match. From germline, CDR1 is MRHNA and CDR2 SNTAGT. The CDR3 contains 13 residues.

The table lists this clone with a count of one. The chain has TRBV5-6 and TRBJ1-2, with D perhaps matching TRBD1 (5 bases). Germline V gene sequence: CDR1 SGHDT, CDR2 YYEEEE. Trimming left V 2 bases short and J 0 bases short, with 20 bases between. The CDR3 contains 18 residues. The CDR3 DNA follows: TGTGCCAGCAGCTTCATCGGGCAGGGACCCTTTCCTAACTATGGCTACACCTTC. Its protein is CASSFIGQGPFPNYGYTF.

The J gene is TRBJ2-3, the V gene TRBV7-8; 8 bases map to TRBD2. The CDR3 consists of 16 residues. Losses at the gene ends were 2 bases for V and 2 bases for J; bases not matched to a gene: 6. Looked up from germline, CDR1 is SGHVS and CDR2 is FQNEAQ. The CDR3 spells CASSLTSGRVTDTQYF. CDR3 coding DNA: TGTGCCAGCAGCTTAACGAGCGGGAGAGTCACAGATACGCAGTATTTT. The entire variable domain, with the rest obtained from reference TRBV7-8 and TRBJ2-3, is as follows: GAGVSQSPRYKVAKRGQDVALRCDPISGHVSLFWYQQALGQGPEFLTYFQNEAQLDKSGLPSDRFFAERPEGSVSTLKIQRTQQEDSAVYLCASSLTSGRVTDTQYFGPGTRLTVL.

The chain has TRBV4-1 and TRBJ2-1; D may match TRBD1 or TRBD2 (5 bases each). CDR1 and CDR2 (germline): MGHRA, YSYEKL. The CDR3 spans 15 residues. V lost 4 bases and J lost 9, with 19 bases in between. The CDR3 nucleotides read TGCGCCAGCAGCCCGGGGCGGGTGGGCAGTATTGAGCAGTTCTTC. This encodes CASSPGRVGSIEQFF.

This clone occurred once. The chain joins TRBV5-4 to TRBJ2-6; D ambiguous. This CDR3 has 16 amino acids. V lost 5 bases and J 0 bases, leaving 12 bases between the germline ends. The germline V gene has CDR1 SGHNT and CDR2 YYREEE (reference sequence). The CDR3 DNA is TGTGCCAGCAGACTCTATAATCCCTCTGGGGCCAACGTCCTGACTTTC. Protein: CASRLYNPSGANVLTF.

This sequence joins TRBV11-3 and TRBJ1-1; 9 positions agree with TRBD1. Losses at the gene ends were 5 bases for V and 1 base for J; bases not matched to a gene: 5. The CDR3 covers 15 residues. CDR1 is SGHNT and CDR2 is YENEEA in the germline V gene. CDR3 sequence: CASSARTGANTEAFF. The CDR3 bases are TGTGCCAGCAGCGCCCGGACAGGGGCGAACACTGAAGCTTTCTTT.

The chain uses TRBV2 and TRBJ2-6, with D maybe TRBD1 (6 bases). Germline V gene data show CDR1 as SNHLY and CDR2 as FYNNEI. The CDR3 extends over 17 amino acids. The ends were cut back, 2 bases at V and 2 bases at J, with 13 bases in the middle. CDR3 DNA: TGTGCCAGCAGTGAAAACGACAGGCAGCCTGGGGCCAACGTCCTGACTTTC. This sequence encodes CASSENDRQPGANVLTF.

The genes are TRBV6-4 and TRBJ2-1, with D hard to call. Germline V gives CDR1 MRHNA, CDR2 SNTAGT. With 10 bases removed from V and 7 bases from J, the gap between germline ends came to 11 bases. The CDR3 extends over 11 amino acids. Here the CDR3 reads CAIAQKNEQFF. In DNA, the CDR3 is TGTGCCATCGCGCAAAAAAATGAGCAGTTCTTC.

The chain is built from TRBV6-5 and TRBJ1-2; weak D call: TRBD1 (6 bases). This CDR3 comprises 16 residues. The V gene's germline CDR1 is MNHEY and CDR2 SVGAGI. The V and J ends lost 2 bases and 4 bases respectively, with 17 bases between them. The CDR3 DNA is TGTGCCAGCAGTTACGCCTCAGGGGAAGGAGTCTATGGCTACACCTTC. Protein: CASSYASGEGVYGYTF.

This clone was detected once. The chain links TRBV6-4 to TRBJ1-6, with D tentatively TRBD1 (5 bases). V was pared by 9 bases and J by 6 bases, with 15 bases between. The CDR3 has 14 amino acids. From germline, CDR1 is MRHNA and CDR2 SNTAGT. The CDR3 DNA reads as TGTGCCAGGCCGGCGGGGGTGGGTAATTCACCCCTCCACTTT. Amino acid sequence: CARPAGVGNSPLHF.

The genes are TRBV6-1 and TRBJ2-1; perhaps D is TRBD1 or TRBD2 (6 bases each). CDR1 MNHNS and CDR2 SASEGT come from the germline V gene. The CDR3 sequence is 11 residues long. The ends were cut back, 5 bases at V and 9 bases at J, with 8 bases in the middle. The CDR3, as DNA: TGTGCCAGCAGTAAGGGGGGTGAGCAGTTCTTC. This encodes CASSKGGEQFF.

About this clone: An end of the junction differs from the germline gene, which may be a read error. This chain joins TRBV18 and TRBJ2-1; 12 bases match TRBD2. The germline V gene has CDR1 KGHSH and CDR2 LQKENI. The CDR3 is 18 amino acids. CDR3 sequence reads: CASSPQTRLAGAYTEQFF. DNA of the CDR3: TGTGCCAGCTCACCACAGACAAGACTAGCGGGAGCTTACACTGAGCAGTTCTTC. Combining the CDR3 with reference TRBV18 and TRBJ2-1 gives the whole variable domain NAGVMQNPRHLVRRRGQEARLRCSPMKGHSHVYWYRQLPEEGLKFMVYLQKENIIDESGMPKERFSAEFPKEGPSILRIQQVVRGDSAAYFCASSPQTRLAGAYTEQFFGPGTRLTVL.